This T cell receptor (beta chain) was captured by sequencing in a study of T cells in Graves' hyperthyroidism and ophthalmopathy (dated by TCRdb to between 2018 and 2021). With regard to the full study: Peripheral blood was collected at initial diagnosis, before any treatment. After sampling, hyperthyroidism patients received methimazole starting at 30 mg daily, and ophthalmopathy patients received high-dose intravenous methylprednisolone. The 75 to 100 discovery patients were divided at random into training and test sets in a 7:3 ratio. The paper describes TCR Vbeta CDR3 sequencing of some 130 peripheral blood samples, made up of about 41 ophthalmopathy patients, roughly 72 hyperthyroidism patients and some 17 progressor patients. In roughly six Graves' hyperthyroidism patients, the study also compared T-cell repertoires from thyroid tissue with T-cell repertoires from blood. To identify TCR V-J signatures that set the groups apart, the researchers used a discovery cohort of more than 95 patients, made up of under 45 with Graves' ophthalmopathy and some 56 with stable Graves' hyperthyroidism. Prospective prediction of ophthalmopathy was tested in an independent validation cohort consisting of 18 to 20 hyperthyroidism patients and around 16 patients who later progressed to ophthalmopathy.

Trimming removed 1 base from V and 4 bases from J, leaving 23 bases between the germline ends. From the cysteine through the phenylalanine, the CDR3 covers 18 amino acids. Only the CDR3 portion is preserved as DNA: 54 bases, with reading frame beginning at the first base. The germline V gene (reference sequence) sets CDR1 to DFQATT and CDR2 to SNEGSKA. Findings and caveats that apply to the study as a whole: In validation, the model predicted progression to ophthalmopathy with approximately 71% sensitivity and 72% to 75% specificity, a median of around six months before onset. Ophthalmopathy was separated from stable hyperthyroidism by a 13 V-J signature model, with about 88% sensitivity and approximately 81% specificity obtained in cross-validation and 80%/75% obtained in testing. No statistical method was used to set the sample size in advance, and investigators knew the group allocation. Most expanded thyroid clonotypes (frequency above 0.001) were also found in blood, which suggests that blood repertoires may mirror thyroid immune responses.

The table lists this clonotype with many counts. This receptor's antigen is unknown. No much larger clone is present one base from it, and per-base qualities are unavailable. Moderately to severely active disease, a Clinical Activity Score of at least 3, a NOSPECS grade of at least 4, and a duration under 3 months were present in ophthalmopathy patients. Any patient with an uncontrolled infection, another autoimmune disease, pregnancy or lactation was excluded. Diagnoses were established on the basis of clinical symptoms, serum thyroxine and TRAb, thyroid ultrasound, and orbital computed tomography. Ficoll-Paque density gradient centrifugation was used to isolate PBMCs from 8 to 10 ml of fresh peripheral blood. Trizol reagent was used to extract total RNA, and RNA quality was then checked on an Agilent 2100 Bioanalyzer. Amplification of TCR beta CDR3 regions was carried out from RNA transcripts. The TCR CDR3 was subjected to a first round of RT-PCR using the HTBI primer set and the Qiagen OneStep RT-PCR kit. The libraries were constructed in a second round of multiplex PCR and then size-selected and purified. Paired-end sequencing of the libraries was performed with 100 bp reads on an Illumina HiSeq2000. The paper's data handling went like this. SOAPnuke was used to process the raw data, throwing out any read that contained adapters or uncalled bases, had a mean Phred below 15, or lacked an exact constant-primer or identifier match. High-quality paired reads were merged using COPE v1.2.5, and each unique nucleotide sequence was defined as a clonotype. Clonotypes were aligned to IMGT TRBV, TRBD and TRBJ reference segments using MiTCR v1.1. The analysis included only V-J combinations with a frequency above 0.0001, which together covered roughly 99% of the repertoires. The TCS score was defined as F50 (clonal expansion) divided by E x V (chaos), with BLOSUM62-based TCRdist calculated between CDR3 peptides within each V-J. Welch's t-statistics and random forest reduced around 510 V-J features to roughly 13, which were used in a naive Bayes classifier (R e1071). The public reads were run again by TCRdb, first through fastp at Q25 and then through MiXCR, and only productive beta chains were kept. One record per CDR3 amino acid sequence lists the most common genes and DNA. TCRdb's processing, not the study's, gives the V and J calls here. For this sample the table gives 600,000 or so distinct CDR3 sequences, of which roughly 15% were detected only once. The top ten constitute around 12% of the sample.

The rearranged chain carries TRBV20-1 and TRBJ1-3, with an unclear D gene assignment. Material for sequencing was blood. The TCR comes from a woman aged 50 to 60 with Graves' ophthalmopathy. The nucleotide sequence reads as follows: TGCAGTGCTAGAGGGTGGTTGGGCAGGAATATTCTCGGAAACACCATATATTTT. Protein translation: CSARGWLGRNILGNTIYF.